This record covers a single T cell receptor beta chain. As yet, its antigen is unknown. Germline V lookup: CDR1 SEHNR, CDR2 FQNEAQ (reference sequence). This CDR3 region has 14 residues. Trimming took 4 bases from V and 2 from J, leaving 12 bases between them. TCRdb independently ran MiXCR on the 5' RACE reads; one entry per CDR3 protein. This repertoire shows under 1 million distinct CDR3 sequences, over 9% found once; its top ten account for about 1.6%. This record comes from a study of identical twins. General observations from the study: Recombination models fit unrelated individuals' TCR alpha sharing but underestimated twins'. Conclusions were drawn cross-sectionally by statistical analysis, without following the same donors. Alpha sequences that were out-of-frame and twin-shared showed an excess of low generation probability. Potential partial confounding of zero-insertion analyses by invariant MAIT and iNKT cells was noted.

The same data also went into a second study, on yellow fever vaccine responses in identical twins.

This TCR was recovered from a woman aged 18 to 35 in good health. This rearrangement joins TRBV7-9 to TRBJ2-7; a possible D gene is TRBD2 (5 bases). Sequenced: PBMCs. The CDR3 loop reads CASSSSGTPYEQYF. In nucleotides, the CDR3 is TGTGCCAGCAGCTCCAGCGGAACCCCCTACGAGCAGTACTTC.